The rows below give T cell receptor beta chains drawn from one sample of a study of cytotoxic CD8 clonotypes in ibrutinib-treated CLL. Assay: immunoSEQ multiplex PCR; the TCRdb copy retains only in-frame clones and omits some. The sample shows 130,000 or so clones, 79% of them seen only once. The material was PBMCs, obtained after 12 months of ibrutinib treatment. The receptors were sampled from a human donor with chronic lymphocytic leukemia. CDR3s include the opening cysteine and the closing phenylalanine or tryptophan. D genes are given only for firm matches. A row's size may be missing; if present it is once, few, many or a size class.

.	.	TRBV5-1	TRBJ2-1	TGCGCCAGCAGCTTGGTCCCCGGTGTTTCTCTGGTGGCCTACAATGAGCAGTTCTTC	CASSLVPGVSLVAYNEQFF
once	TRBD2	TRBV15	TRBJ2-1	TGTGCCACCAGCAGAGATCGGGGGGGAGGTCTCTACAATGAGCAGTTCTTC	CATSRDRGGGLYNEQFF
.	.	TRBV7-9	TRBJ2-7	TGTGCCAGCAGCCCCCGGACTGGAGGGGCCTACGAGCAGTACTTC	CASSPRTGGAYEQYF
.	.	TRBV19	TRBJ1-4	TGTGCCACCTCCTCAGCCGGTCAGGGGCAAGAAAAACTGTTTTTT	CATSSAGQGQEKLFF
.	.	TRBV28	TRBJ1-3	TGTGCCAGCAGTAACGACAGGCTCTCTGGAAACACCATATATTTT	CASSNDRLSGNTIYF
.	.	TRBV7-9	TRBJ2-7	TGTGCCAGCAGCCCATTTCAAAGTTTGCTATACGAGCAGTACTTC	CASSPFQSLLYEQYF
.	.	TRBV11-2	TRBJ1-5	TGTGCCAGCAGCCCGGACAGAGAGGTTCAGCCCCAGCATTTT	CASSPDREVQPQHF
.	.	TRBV2	TRBJ2-5	TGTGCCAGCATCCCCGGAGCCCCTTATGTCGGGGAGACCCAGTACTTC	CASIPGAPYVGETQYF
.	TRBD2	TRBV5-1	TRBJ2-1	TGCGCCAGCAGCTCCGGACTAGTAATAGGCTATGAGCAGTTCTTC	CASSSGLVIGYEQFF
.	.	TRBV7-9	TRBJ1-2	TGTGCCAGCAGCTTAGCAATCGAGCTGGATGGCTACACCTTC	CASSLAIELDGYTF
.	.	TRBV7-2	TRBJ2-3	TGTGCCAGCAGCTCTTCAAACGGCGGTACGCAGTATTTT	CASSSSNGGTQYF
.	.	TRBV29-1	TRBJ2-5	TGCAGCGTTGATGGGGGACTGTCACAAGAGACCCAGTACTTC	CSVDGGLSQETQYF
few	TRBD1	TRBV27	TRBJ1-5	TGTGCCAGCAGCACGGGACAGAAGAGCAATCAGCCCCAGCATTTT	CASSTGQKSNQPQHF
.	TRBD2	TRBV5-6	TRBJ2-7	TGTGCCAGCAGCCAAGTAGCGGGAAAAGTTTCCTACGAGCAGTACTTC	CASSQVAGKVSYEQYF
.	.	TRBV7-9	TRBJ1-5	TGTGCCAGCACCGTAGCCGGGTCAAATCAGCCCCAGCATTTT	CASTVAGSNQPQHF
.	TRBD1	TRBV7-9	TRBJ2-6	TGTGCCAGCAGCCCCCGGACAGGCGAGAGATCCGGGGCCAACGTCCTGACTTTC	CASSPRTGERSGANVLTF
.	.	TRBV11-2	TRBJ2-1	TGTGCCAGCAGCTTAGAGCTGGGCTGGAGAGACCAGGTCTTC	CASSLELGWRDQVF
.	TRBD2	TRBV5-1	TRBJ2-1	TGCGCCAGCATGTTAGCGGGACGTGGCTACGGCGATGAGCAGTTCTTC	CASMLAGRGYGDEQFF
.	TRBD2	TRBV7-9	TRBJ2-1	TGTGCCAGCAGCTTCGCCGGGAGGTTCTACAATGAGCAGTTCTTC	CASSFAGRFYNEQFF
.	.	TRBV19	TRBJ1-2	TGTGCCAGTAGTTCATATCCCTATGGCTACACCTTC	CASSSYPYGYTF
.	TRBD2	TRBV7-9	TRBJ2-1	TGTGCCAGCAGCTTAAGGACGGGTGCGAGCGGGAGTGTCCACAATGAGCAGTTCTTC	CASSLRTGASGSVHNEQFF
.	TRBD2	TRBV7-3	TRBJ2-7	TGTGCCAGCAGCTCGACCGGGGGGAACGAGCAGTACTTC	CASSSTGGNEQYF
.	.	TRBV7-9	TRBJ1-2	TGTGCCAGCAGCTCGGGCAGGGCCTCCCTAAATGGCTACACCTTC	CASSSGRASLNGYTF
few	.	TRBV5-5	TRBJ2-1	TGTGCCAGCAGCTTGGCGAACAGGGATCTTGTTTACAATGAGCAGTTCTTC	CASSLANRDLVYNEQFF
.	.	TRBV30	TRBJ1-1	TGTGCCTGGAGTGCCTTAGGGGCAAGGAACACTGAAGCTTTCTTT	CAWSALGARNTEAFF
.	.	TRBV6-5	TRBJ2-2	TGTGCCAGCAGTTACCCACATACATCGGACACCGGGGAGCTGTTTTTT	CASSYPHTSDTGELFF
.	TRBD1	TRBV19	TRBJ2-1	TGTGCCAGTAGTAGGGGACCGGGACAGGGTAAGGAAGTCGGCAATGAGCAGTTCTTC	CASSRGPGQGKEVGNEQFF
.	.	TRBV5-6	TRBJ2-7	TGTGCCAGCAGCTTGGAGTGGACCGGGGCACCCTACGAGCAGTACTTC	CASSLEWTGAPYEQYF
.	.	TRBV4-3	TRBJ1-2	TGCGCCAGCAGTGGGTTTTATGGCTACACCTTC	CASSGFYGYTF
.	TRBD1	TRBV2	TRBJ2-4	TGTGCCAGCAGACAGGGGAACATTCAGTACTTC	CASRQGNIQYF
.	TRBD2	TRBV7-9	TRBJ2-1	TGTGCCATACCGACTAGCGGGAGAAGAAATGAGCAGTTCTTC	CAIPTSGRRNEQFF
once	TRBD1	TRBV9	TRBJ1-2	TGTGCCAGCAACACCCCCGGGACAGGGCTTGATGGCTACACCTTC	CASNTPGTGLDGYTF
.	.	TRBV19	TRBJ2-7	TGTGCCAGTAGTCAGACCGCAGGCAACTACGAGCAGTACTTC	CASSQTAGNYEQYF
.	TRBD1	TRBV15	TRBJ2-7	TGTGCCACCAGCCGGGGGACAGGGGGCTTCTACGAGCAGTACTTC	CATSRGTGGFYEQYF
.	.	TRBV28	TRBJ2-7	TGTGCCAGCAGTTTAAGGGACGGACGTCGGGAGCAGTACTTC	CASSLRDGRREQYF
.	TRBD2	TRBV4-3	TRBJ2-1	TGCGCCAGCAGAACCTCCGGGGGGAGCTCCTACAATGAGCAGTTCTTC	CASRTSGGSSYNEQFF
.	.	TRBV10-1	TRBJ2-7	TGCGCCCCCTGTTTAGAGCCCCCTAGGCGCGAGCAGTACTTC	CAPCLEPPRREQYF
.	TRBD1	TRBV9	TRBJ1-1	TGTGCCAGCAGCGCAAAGACAGGGCTGGACACTGAAGCTTTCTTT	CASSAKTGLDTEAFF
.	.	TRBV29-1	TRBJ1-1	TGCAGCGTTAAGGAAGGGGTCGGGAGGGCTGAAGCTTTCTTT	CSVKEGVGRAEAFF
.	.	TRBV19	TRBJ2-2	TGTGCCAGTAGTACCGCGGGCAGCCACACCGGGGAGCTGTTTTTT	CASSTAGSHTGELFF
.	.	TRBV15	TRBJ2-5	TGTGCCACCAGCAGAGTTCGGGGGCCAGAGACCCAGTACTTC	CATSRVRGPETQYF
.	TRBD2	TRBV7-3	TRBJ2-5	TGTGCCAGCAGCATGGGAGGGCGAGAGACCCAGTACTTC	CASSMGGRETQYF
.	.	TRBV15	TRBJ1-5	TGTGCCACCAGCCCTCGCCCCAATCAGCCCCAGCATTTT	CATSPRPNQPQHF
few	.	TRBV19	TRBJ1-1	TGTGCCAGTAGCTACGGACAGAGGAACACTGAAGCTTTCTTT	CASSYGQRNTEAFF
.	.	TRBV18	TRBJ1-1	TGTGCCAGCTCACCTGGGGACACCCACGGGACTGAAGCTTTCTTT	CASSPGDTHGTEAFF
.	.	TRBV11-2	TRBJ1-2	TGTGCCAGCAGCTTAGCGGGGGGGCCGGCGGGCTACACCTTC	CASSLAGGPAGYTF
few	.	TRBV7-8	TRBJ1-1	TGTGCCAGCACCTGGGGGGGAAGGGCTGAAGCTTTCTTT	CASTWGGRAEAFF